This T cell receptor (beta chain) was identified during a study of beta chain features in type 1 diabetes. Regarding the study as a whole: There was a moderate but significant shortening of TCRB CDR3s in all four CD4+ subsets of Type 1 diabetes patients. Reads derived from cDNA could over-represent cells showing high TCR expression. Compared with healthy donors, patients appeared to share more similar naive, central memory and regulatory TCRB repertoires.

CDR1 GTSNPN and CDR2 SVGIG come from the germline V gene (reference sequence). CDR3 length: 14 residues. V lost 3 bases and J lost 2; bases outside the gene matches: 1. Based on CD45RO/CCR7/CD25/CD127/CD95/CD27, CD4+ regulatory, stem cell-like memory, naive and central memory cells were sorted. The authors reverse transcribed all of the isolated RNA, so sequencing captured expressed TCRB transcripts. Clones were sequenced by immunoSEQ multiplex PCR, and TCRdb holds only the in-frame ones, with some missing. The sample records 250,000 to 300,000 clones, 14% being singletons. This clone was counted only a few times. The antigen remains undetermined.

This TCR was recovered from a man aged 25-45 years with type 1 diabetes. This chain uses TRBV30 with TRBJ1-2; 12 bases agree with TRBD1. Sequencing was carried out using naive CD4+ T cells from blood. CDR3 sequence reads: CAWRGQGANYGYTF. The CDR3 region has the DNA TGTGCCTGGAGGGGACAGGGGGCAAACTATGGCTACACCTTC.